The 14 T cell receptor beta chains below come from one sample, sequenced in a study of T-cell memory formation after mild COVID-19. TCRdb independently ran MiXCR on the 5' RACE reads; one entry per CDR3 protein. Of 270,000 or so distinct CDR3 sequences listed, more than 15% are singletons. Sequencing was performed on PBMCs or a T cell subset sorted from them (not recorded which). The receptors were sampled from a young man who had mild COVID-19 (a few samples of this study predate the infection). Cell type and time point are not known.

The chain carries TRBV7-8 and TRBJ2-5; 9 bases align to TRBD2. The CDR3 contains 17 residues. V lost 5 bases to trimming and J lost 5 bases; unmatched junction nucleotides: 15. Looked up from germline, CDR1 is SGHVS and CDR2 is FQNEAQ. The CDR3 DNA reads as TGTGCCAGCAGCCCTCGAACCGGGACTAGCTGGGAGGAGACCCAGTACTTC. Residues: CASSPRTGTSWEETQYF. Using reference TRBV7-8 and TRBJ2-5 for the parts outside the CDR3, the full variable domain is GAGVSQSPRYKVAKRGQDVALRCDPISGHVSLFWYQQALGQGPEFLTYFQNEAQLDKSGLPSDRFFAERPEGSVSTLKIQRTQQEDSAVYLCASSPRTGTSWEETQYFGPGTRLLVL.

This clonotype appeared a single time. This sequence joins TRBV15 and TRBJ1-4, with a tentative D call TRBD1 (6 bases). The V gene's germline CDR1 is LNHNV and CDR2 YYDKDF (reference sequence). The germline V and J ends were trimmed by 1 base and 3 bases, with 9 bases remaining between them. The CDR3 runs to 15 residues. The CDR3 DNA follows: TGTGCCACCAGCAGAGGGGACACCGCTAATGAAAAACTGTTTTTT. Its protein product is CATSRGDTANEKLFF.

The rearrangement joins TRBV30 to TRBJ2-5; no reliable D call. V was shortened by 1 base and J by 1 base, with 7 bases between the two germline ends. The CDR3 consists of 13 residues. Looked up from germline, CDR1 is GTSNPN and CDR2 is SVGIG (reference sequence). The chain's CDR3 is CAWSAGSQETQYF. The DNA of the CDR3 is TGTGCCTGGAGTGCTGGAAGCCAAGAGACCCAGTACTTC.

J is TRBJ2-5 and V is TRBV5-1, with D possibly being TRBD1 (6 bases). This CDR3 contains 15 residues. Trimming left V 3 bases short and J 2 bases short, with 14 bases between. CDR1 and CDR2 (germline): SGHRS, YFSETQ. The CDR3 reads CASSSIVGGQETQYF. CDR3 in DNA: TGCGCCAGCAGCTCGATCGTAGGGGGACAAGAGACCCAGTACTTC.

This clonotype came up many times. The chain employs TRBV25-1 and TRBJ1-5; D ambiguous. The CDR3 runs to 15 residues. Germline CDR1 is MGHDK and CDR2 is SYGVNS. Trimming stripped 1 base from V and 7 bases from J, with 14 bases between. This CDR3 reads CASSESPAVRQPQHF. CDR3 nucleotide sequence: TGTGCCAGCAGTGAATCTCCCGCGGTCCGCCAGCCCCAGCATTTT.

The table lists this clonotype with a few counts. The V call is TRBV5-1, the J call TRBJ1-2, with D possibly matching TRBD1 (5 bases). V was clipped by 4 bases and J by 5 bases, with 18 bases between them. Germline V gene data show CDR1 as SGHRS and CDR2 as YFSETQ. The CDR3 has 15 residues. This chain's CDR3 is CASSPVVGGVYGYTF. The CDR3 nucleotides read TGCGCCAGCAGCCCGGTCGTGGGGGGTGTGTATGGCTACACCTTC.

This clonotype has a handful of counts. The CDR3 coding sequence is TGCGCCAGCAGCTTATTACAGGGGGGGAGGCCCCAGCATTTT. It encodes CASSLLQGGRPQHF. This chain links TRBV5-1 with TRBJ1-5, with TRBD1 matching over 8 bases. Unmatched junction bases numbered 7, after V lost 2 bases and J lost 9 bases. Germline CDR1 SGHRS, CDR2 YFSETQ. The CDR3 extends over 14 amino acids.

The chain has TRBV7-8 and TRBJ1-5, with 10 nucleotides matching TRBD1. V dropped 5 bases and J dropped 6; count of bases not matched to a gene: 10. This CDR3 has 16 residues. Germline loops: CDR1 SGHVS, CDR2 FQNEAQ. This CDR3 is CASSQSRDRGGQPQHF. The CDR3 DNA follows: TGTGCCAGCAGCCAGTCCCGGGACAGGGGAGGTCAGCCCCAGCATTTT.

This clonotype was counted only a few times. The V and J genes are TRBV25-1 and TRBJ1-5; 7 positions match TRBD1. The CDR3 has 13 amino acids. Germline V gene data show CDR1 as MGHDK and CDR2 as SYGVNS. The V gene end was trimmed by 8 bases and the J gene end by 6 bases; junction bases not matched to a gene: 7. Here the CDR3 DNA reads TGTGCCAGCTCCCGGGACAGCCTTCAGCCCCAGCATTTT. It yields the protein CASSRDSLQPQHF.

The chain links TRBV4-3 to TRBJ2-7; D not resolved. The CDR3 covers 13 residues. V gave up 0 bases and J gave up 9 bases, with 12 bases separating them. The germline V gene encodes CDR1 LGHNA and CDR2 YSLEER. The CDR3 is CASSQEDRTGQYF. The CDR3 DNA reads TGCGCCAGCAGCCAAGAGGACCGCACGGGGCAGTACTTC.

V usage is TRBV4-1 and J usage is TRBJ2-3; 9 bases agree with TRBD1. The CDR3 totals 16 residues. Losses at the gene ends were 0 bases for V and 4 bases for J; bases not matched to a gene: 5. CDR1 is MGHRA and CDR2 is YSYEKL in the germline V gene. CDR3 DNA: TGCGCCAGCAGCCAAGATCCGGGACAGGGTTCAGATACGCAGTATTTT. Its translation: CASSQDPGQGSDTQYF.

V gene TRBV6-6 combines with J gene TRBJ1-5; D uncertain. The CDR3 is 13 residues long. The germline CDR1 and CDR2 sequences are MNHNY and SVGAGI (reference sequence). V gave up 6 bases and J gave up 1 base, with 7 bases separating them. CDR3 sequence (DNA): TGTGCCAGCAGAAGACGAAGCAATCAGCCCCAGCATTTT. It codes for CASRRRSNQPQHF.

This clonotype was seen a few times. The gene calls are TRBV4-1 and TRBJ1-5; D not certain. Germline loops: CDR1 MGHRA, CDR2 YSYEKL. The V end lost 1 base, the J end lost 7 bases, and 11 bases lay between the germline ends. This CDR3 spans 14 amino acids. The CDR3 protein is CASSQGWKSQPQHF. The CDR3 DNA follows: TGCGCCAGCAGCCAAGGGTGGAAGAGCCAGCCCCAGCATTTT.

This clonotype has only a few counts. This rearrangement joins TRBV21-1 to TRBJ2-7; the table's D call, TRBD1, was not checked against the DNA. TRBV21-1 is an annotated pseudogene. The CDR3 sequence is 16 residues long. The CDR3 is CASSKGTAGVSYEQYV. In DNA form, the CDR3 reads TGTGCCAGCAGCAAGGGAACGGCAGGGGTATCCTACGAGCAGTACGTC.